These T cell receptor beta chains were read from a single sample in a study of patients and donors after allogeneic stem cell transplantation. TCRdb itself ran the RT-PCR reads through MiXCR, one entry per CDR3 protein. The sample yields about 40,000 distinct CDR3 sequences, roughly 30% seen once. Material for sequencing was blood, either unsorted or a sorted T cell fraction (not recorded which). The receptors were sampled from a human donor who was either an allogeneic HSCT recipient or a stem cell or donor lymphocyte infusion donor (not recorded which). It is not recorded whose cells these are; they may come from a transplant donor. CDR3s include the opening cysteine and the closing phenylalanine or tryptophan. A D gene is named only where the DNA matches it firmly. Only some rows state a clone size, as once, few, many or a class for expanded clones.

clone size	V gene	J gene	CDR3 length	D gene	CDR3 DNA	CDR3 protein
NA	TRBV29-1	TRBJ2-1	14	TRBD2	TGCAGCGCCGGCTCTAGCGGGAGAGGTAGTGAGCAGTTCTTC	CSAGSSGRGSEQFF
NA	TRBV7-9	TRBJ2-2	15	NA	TGTGCCAGCAGCTCCACTGACACGAACACCGGGGAGCTGTTTTTT	CASSSTDTNTGELFF
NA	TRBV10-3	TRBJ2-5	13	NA	TGTGCCATCAGTGAGCTAGGAAAAGAGACCCAGTACTTC	CAISELGKETQYF
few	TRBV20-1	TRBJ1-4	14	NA	TGCAGTGCTAGGATGGGGGGTGTTGATGAAAAACTGTTTTTT	CSARMGGVDEKLFF
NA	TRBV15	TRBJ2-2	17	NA	TGTGCCACCAGCATTGGTGTTGCGGAGTCTCACACCGGGGAGCTGTTTTTT	CATSIGVAESHTGELFF
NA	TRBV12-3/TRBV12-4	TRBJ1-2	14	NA	TGTGCCAGCAGTTCTATAGGGGGAGGCTATGGCTACACCTTC	CASSSIGGGYGYTF
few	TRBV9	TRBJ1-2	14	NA	TGTGCCAGCAGGAGATCCACAGGGAACTATGGCTACACCTTC	CASRRSTGNYGYTF
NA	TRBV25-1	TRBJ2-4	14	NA	TGTGCCAGCAGTGTAGATGCGGCCAAAAACATTCAGTACTTC	CASSVDAAKNIQYF
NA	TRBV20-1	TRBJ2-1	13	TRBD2	TGCAGTGCTAGTGGGACTAGGTTAGACGAGCAGTTCTTC	CSASGTRLDEQFF
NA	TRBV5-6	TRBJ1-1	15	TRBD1	TGTGCCAGCAGCACCCCCCGGGACAGGAACACTGAAGCTTTCTTT	CASSTPRDRNTEAFF
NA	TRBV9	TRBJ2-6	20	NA	TGTGCCAGCAGCGTAGCTGTCTCACCCCACCTGACATCTGGGGCCAACGTCCTGACTTTC	CASSVAVSPHLTSGANVLTF
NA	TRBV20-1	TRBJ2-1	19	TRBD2	TGCAGTGCTAGAGATCCCGGGACTAGCGGGGAAAATTACTACAATGAGCAGTTCTTC	CSARDPGTSGENYYNEQFF
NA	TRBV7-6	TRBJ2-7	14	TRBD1	TGTGCCAGCAGCAACGGGACAGTTACCTACGAGCAGTACTTC	CASSNGTVTYEQYF
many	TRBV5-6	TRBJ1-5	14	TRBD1	TGTGCCAGCAGCCTCTCAGGGGGGGGGCAGCCCCAGCATTTT	CASSLSGGGQPQHF
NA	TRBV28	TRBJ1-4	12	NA	TGTGCCAGCAGTACCTCGAGGGAAAAACTGTTTTTT	CASSTSREKLFF
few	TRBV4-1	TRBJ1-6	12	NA	TGCGCCAGCAGCCAATTTTATTCACCCCTCCACTTT	CASSQFYSPLHF
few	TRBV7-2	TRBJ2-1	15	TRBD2	TGTGCCAGCAGCTTAGTATTACGGGAGGGCTATGAGCAGTTCTTC	CASSLVLREGYEQFF
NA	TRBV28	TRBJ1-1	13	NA	TGTGCCAGCAGTTCCCCACGGACCGCTGAAGCTTTCTTT	CASSSPRTAEAFF
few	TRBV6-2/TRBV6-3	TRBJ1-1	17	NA	TGTGCCAGCAGTTACTCCCGGGCCCCGGTCATGAACACTGAAGCTTTCTTT	CASSYSRAPVMNTEAFF
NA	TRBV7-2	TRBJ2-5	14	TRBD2	TGTGCCAGCAGTTTGGCGGGAGTGGGAGAGACCCAGTACTTC	CASSLAGVGETQYF
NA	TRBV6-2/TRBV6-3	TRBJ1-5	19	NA	TGTGCCAGCAGTTACGATTTCAGCCAGGGAGGTAATGTGAATCAGCCCCAGCATTTT	CASSYDFSQGGNVNQPQHF
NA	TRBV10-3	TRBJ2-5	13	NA	TGTGCCATAAAAACAGGATTCCAAGAGACCCAGTACTTC	CAIKTGFQETQYF
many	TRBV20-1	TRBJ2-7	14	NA	TGCAGTGCTAGCCCTAGCAATAGACCCTACGAGCAGTACTTC	CSASPSNRPYEQYF
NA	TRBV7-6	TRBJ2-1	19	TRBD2	TGTGCCAGCAGCTTACCCCTGGGAATCGCGGGAGTTTCCTACAATGAGCAGTTCTTC	CASSLPLGIAGVSYNEQFF